These 22 T cell receptor beta chains were sequenced from one sample in a study of cytomegalovirus exposure and HLA in healthy donors. Here immunoSEQ multiplex PCR was the method, and the copy in TCRdb shows in-frame clones only, minus some. The sample holds under 150,000 clones, roughly nine tenths seen once. The sequenced sample consisted of PBMCs. Receptors originate from a man between 18 and 29 years old in good health and CMV-seronegative.

In the case of this clone: The junction does not match germline at one end; this may be a read error. The gene calls are TRBV10-3 and TRBJ2-7; D call uncertain. CDR3 size: 15 residues. CDR1 is ENHRY, CDR2 SYGVKD, per germline. CDR3 residues: CAISESQYLSYGQYF. The DNA of the CDR3 is TGTGCCATCAGTGAGTCACAGTATCTCTCCTACGGGCAGTACTTC.

The gene calls are TRBV7-9 and TRBJ2-5; maybe TRBD2 (6 bases). V gave up 7 bases and J gave up 5 bases, with 23 bases separating them. CDR3 size: 16 residues. Germline V gene lookup returns CDR1 SEHNR and CDR2 FQNEAQ (reference sequence). As DNA, the CDR3 is TGTGCCAGCACCCTCGTGGGGGAGCGGGTGGAGGAGACCCAGTACTTC. This encodes CASTLVGERVEETQYF.

This clone was seen a single time. V gene TRBV7-9 combines with J gene TRBJ2-2, with 10 nucleotides matching TRBD1. J was trimmed by 4 bases and V by 7 bases; bases with no gene match: 9. The germline gives CDR1 SEHNR, CDR2 FQNEAQ (reference sequence). The CDR3 length is 16 residues. The CDR3 spells CASTTWDRGATGELFF. The DNA of the CDR3 is TGTGCCAGCACCACATGGGACAGGGGAGCCACCGGGGAGCTGTTTTTT.

V and J are TRBV27 and TRBJ1-2; TRBD1 matches 9 bases. The V gene's germline CDR1 is MNHEY and CDR2 SMNVEV (reference sequence). The V and J ends lost 3 bases and 4 bases, in that order; junction bases with no gene match: 9. The CDR3 spans 16 residues. The DNA of the CDR3 is TGTGCCAGCAGTTTCAAGGGACAGGGTGCCCTCTATGGCTACACCTTC. Translation gives CASSFKGQGALYGYTF.

This chain connects TRBV30 to TRBJ2-1; TRBD2 agrees at 12 bases. The length of the CDR3 is 14 residues. CDR1 is GTSNPN, CDR2 SVGIG, per germline (reference sequence). J lost 10 bases, V lost 3 bases, and 7 bases had no gene match. The CDR3 region is CAWRPSGRVREQFF. The CDR3, as DNA: TGTGCCTGGAGGCCTAGCGGGAGGGTAAGAGAGCAGTTCTTC.

The chain couples TRBV7-2 to TRBJ2-1; 14 bases line up with TRBD2. V lost 5 bases and J lost 2; bases outside the gene matches: 8. This CDR3 comprises 18 residues. CDR1 is SGHTA and CDR2 is FQGNSA in the germline V gene. The CDR3, as DNA: TGTGCCAGCAGCCCGGGACTAGCGGGAGCATGGCCCTACAATGAGCAGTTCTTC. This encodes CASSPGLAGAWPYNEQFF.

V gene TRBV6-5 combines with J gene TRBJ1-1, with TRBD1 matching over 8 bases. V trimming: 2 bases; J trimming: 5 bases; junction bases outside the gene matches: 7. Germline V CDR1 and CDR2: MNHEY, SVGAGI. This CDR3 is built from 15 residues. CDR3 residues: CASSYGQGALTEAFF. The CDR3 DNA follows: TGTGCCAGCAGTTACGGCCAGGGGGCGTTGACTGAAGCTTTCTTT.

The chain carries TRBV11-2 and TRBJ2-4; TRBD1 might be the D (5 bases). The V gene lost 1 base and the J gene lost 5 bases, with 9 bases spanning the gap. Germline V lookup: CDR1 SGHAT, CDR2 FQNNGV. This CDR3 has 14 residues. The CDR3 reads CASSLVDRENIQYF. The CDR3 region has the DNA TGTGCCAGCAGCTTAGTCGACAGAGAAAACATTCAGTACTTC.

To note about this clone: Different DNA sequences within this sample yield the same CDR3. The genes are TRBV7-6 and TRBJ2-3, with no clear D. Per germline, CDR1 SGHVS and CDR2 FNYEAQ. The CDR3 runs 14 residues. V was trimmed by 0 bases and J by 2 bases, leaving 6 bases between them. CDR3 loop: CASSLAPNTDTQYF. CDR3 nucleotide sequence: TGTGCCAGCAGCTTAGCCCCCAACACAGATACGCAGTATTTT.

The rearrangement links TRBV6-5 to TRBJ2-7; 7 nucleotides align to TRBD1. CDR3 size: 13 residues. V was clipped by 6 bases and J by 1 base; unmatched bases: 3. CDR1 is MNHEY and CDR2 is SVGAGI in the germline V gene. The CDR3 bases are TGTGCCAGCAGAACGACAGGGTCCTACGAGCAGTACTTC. This gives the protein CASRTTGSYEQYF.

The V and J genes are TRBV6-5 and TRBJ2-1; maybe TRBD2 (5 bases). Germline lookup yields CDR1 MNHEY and CDR2 SVGAGI. V was cut by 9 bases and J by 6 bases, with 12 bases left in between. This CDR3 has 12 residues. Written as DNA, the CDR3 is TGTGCCAGTCGGGGTCTACCCAATGAGCAGTTCTTC. Protein sequence: CASRGLPNEQFF.

This rearrangement joins TRBV13 to TRBJ2-2, with D hard to call. CDR3 length: 15 residues. Germline V CDR1 and CDR2: PRHDT, FYEKMQ (reference sequence). Trimming took off 0 bases at V and 2 bases at J, with 7 bases between the two ends. In nucleotides, the CDR3 is TGTGCCAGCAGCTTAGGCCGGAGTAACACCGGGGAGCTGTTTTTT. Encoded protein: CASSLGRSNTGELFF. Filled out from reference TRBV13 and TRBJ2-2, the complete variable domain reads AAGVIQSPRHLIKEKRETATLKCYPIPRHDTVYWYQQGPGQDPQFLISFYEKMQSDKGSIPDRFSAQQFSDYHSELNMSSLELGDSALYFCASSLGRSNTGELFFGEGSRLTVL.

This chain uses TRBV2 with TRBJ2-3; maybe TRBD2 (6 bases). V was clipped by 5 bases and J by 4 bases, with 19 bases between them. The CDR3 totals 16 residues. CDR1 is SNHLY, CDR2 FYNNEI, per germline. CDR3 protein: CASSQGPGELPDTQYF. In DNA form, the CDR3 reads TGTGCCAGCAGTCAAGGGCCGGGGGAACTGCCAGATACGCAGTATTTT.

The chain carries TRBV4-3 and TRBJ2-3; TRBD2 matches at 11 bases. Germline V CDR1 and CDR2: LGHNA, YSLEER. With V trimmed by 0 bases and J by 1 base, 12 bases remained unmatched. The CDR3 spans 20 residues. The CDR3 sequence is CASSQDHLAGGIYGTDTQYF. The CDR3 DNA reads as TGCGCCAGCAGCCAAGATCACTTAGCGGGAGGGATATACGGCACAGATACGCAGTATTTT.

The chain employs TRBV7-2 and TRBJ2-7; D is uncertain. Between the trimmed V and J ends, which lost 1 base and 0 bases, there was a span of 7 bases. CDR3 size: 14 residues. Per germline, CDR1 SGHTA and CDR2 FQGNSA. CDR3 amino acids: CASSLDWSSYEQYF. CDR3 nucleotides: TGTGCCAGCAGCTTAGATTGGAGCTCCTACGAGCAGTACTTC.

V gene TRBV9 combines with J gene TRBJ2-3; 11 nucleotides line up with TRBD2. The CDR3 is 16 residues long. Unmatched junction bases numbered 2, after V lost 0 bases and J lost 2 bases. CDR1 SGDLS and CDR2 YYNGEE come from the germline V gene. The CDR3 DNA reads TGTGCCAGCAGCGTAGGGACTAGCGGGCACACAGATACGCAGTATTTT. Protein sequence: CASSVGTSGHTDTQYF.

The chain has TRBV2 and TRBJ2-1; 8 bases are a match to TRBD2. V lost 6 bases, J lost 3 bases, and 7 bases stayed unmatched. Germline CDR1 reads SNHLY; CDR2 reads FYNNEI. The CDR3 spans 15 residues. The CDR3, as DNA: TGTGCCAGCAGGGAGGAACTAGCGGTCTACAATGAGCAGTTCTTC. Its protein is CASREELAVYNEQFF.

The table lists this clone with a count of one. This sequence joins TRBV18 and TRBJ2-4, with D possibly TRBD2 on 5 matching bases. V lost 0 bases, J lost 5 bases, and 8 bases lay in between. Per the germline V gene, CDR1 is KGHSH and CDR2 is LQKENI. The CDR3 runs to 14 residues. CDR3 region: CASSPPLEENIQYF. Here the CDR3 DNA reads TGTGCCAGCTCACCACCGTTGGAGGAAAACATTCAGTACTTC.

CDR3: CASSQGLGQGMGGYTF. CDR3 nucleotides: TGCGCCAGCAGCCAGGGGCTGGGACAGGGCATGGGGGGCTACACCTTC. The V and J genes are TRBV4-1 and TRBJ1-2; 9 nucleotides agree with TRBD1. V dropped 3 bases and J dropped 8; count of bases not matched to a gene: 13. The CDR3 contains 16 residues. Germline V gene lookup returns CDR1 MGHRA and CDR2 YSYEKL.

This chain uses TRBV11-3 with TRBJ1-6; a weak D match, TRBD1 (5 bases). The CDR3 extends over 13 amino acids. Trimming removed 5 bases at V and 14 bases at J, with 16 bases between. Germline lookup yields CDR1 SGHNT and CDR2 YENEEA. CDR3 nucleotide sequence: TGTGCCAGCAGCCTAGGGTCCCGGGGGACCCTCCACTTT. The encoded protein is CASSLGSRGTLHF.

The genes are TRBV7-2 and TRBJ2-2; TRBD2 aligns across 10 bases. The CDR3 length is 16 residues. V was clipped by 5 bases and J by 1 base; unmatched bases: 4. Looked up from germline, CDR1 is SGHTA and CDR2 is FQGNSA. CDR3 amino acids: CASSPRLAGNTGELFF. DNA of the CDR3: TGTGCCAGCAGCCCCAGACTAGCGGGGAACACCGGGGAGCTGTTTTTT.

The J gene is TRBJ2-3, the V gene TRBV5-4; 14 bases line up with TRBD2. This CDR3 has 19 amino acids. Per the germline V gene, CDR1 is SGHNT and CDR2 is YYREEE (reference sequence). V lost 4 bases and J lost 1; bases outside the gene matches: 11. In DNA, the CDR3 is TGTGCCAGCAGCCCCTTGACTAGCGGGAGGGCCTGGGGCACAGATACGCAGTATTTT. Translating it yields CASSPLTSGRAWGTDTQYF. The variable domain in full, with the rest retrieved from reference TRBV5-4 and TRBJ2-3, is ETGVTQSPTHLIKTRGQQVTLRCSSQSGHNTVSWYQQALGQGPQFIFQYYREEENGRGNFPPRFSGLQFPNYSSELNVNALELDDSALYLCASSPLTSGRAWGTDTQYFGPGTRLTVL.